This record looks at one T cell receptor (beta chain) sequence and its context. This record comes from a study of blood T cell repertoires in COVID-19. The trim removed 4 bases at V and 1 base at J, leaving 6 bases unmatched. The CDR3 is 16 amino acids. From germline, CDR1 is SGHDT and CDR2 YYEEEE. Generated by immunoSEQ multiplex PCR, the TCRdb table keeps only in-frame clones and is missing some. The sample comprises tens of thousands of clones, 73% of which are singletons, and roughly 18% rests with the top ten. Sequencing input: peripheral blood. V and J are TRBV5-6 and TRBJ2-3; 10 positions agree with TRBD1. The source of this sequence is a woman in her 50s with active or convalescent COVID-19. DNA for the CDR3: TGTGCCAGCAGCCCCCGTGGGACAGGGGGCACAGATACGCAGTATTTT. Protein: CASSPRGTGGTDTQYF.